A single T cell receptor (beta chain) is shown here with its context. Germline-derived CDR1 and CDR2 are MNHEY and SVGAGI. J gave up 9 bases and V 6 bases, and 7 bases lay outside the gene matches. This CDR3 comprises 15 residues. These data are taken from a study of beta chain features in type 1 diabetes. Expressed TCRB transcripts were sequenced because the entire RNA isolate underwent reverse transcription. Method: immunoSEQ multiplex PCR; TCRdb's copy keeps in-frame clones and lacks some. Here the sample spans around 300,000 clones, under 8.5% being singletons. The specimen sequenced was central memory CD4+ T cells from blood. This receptor was taken from a woman under 30 in good health. The chain combines TRBV6-5 with TRBJ1-6; 11 bases line up with TRBD1. In DNA, the CDR3 is TGTGCCAGCAGGGCGGACAGGGGGCGTATTTCACCCCTCCACTTT. Residues: CASRADRGRISPLHF.